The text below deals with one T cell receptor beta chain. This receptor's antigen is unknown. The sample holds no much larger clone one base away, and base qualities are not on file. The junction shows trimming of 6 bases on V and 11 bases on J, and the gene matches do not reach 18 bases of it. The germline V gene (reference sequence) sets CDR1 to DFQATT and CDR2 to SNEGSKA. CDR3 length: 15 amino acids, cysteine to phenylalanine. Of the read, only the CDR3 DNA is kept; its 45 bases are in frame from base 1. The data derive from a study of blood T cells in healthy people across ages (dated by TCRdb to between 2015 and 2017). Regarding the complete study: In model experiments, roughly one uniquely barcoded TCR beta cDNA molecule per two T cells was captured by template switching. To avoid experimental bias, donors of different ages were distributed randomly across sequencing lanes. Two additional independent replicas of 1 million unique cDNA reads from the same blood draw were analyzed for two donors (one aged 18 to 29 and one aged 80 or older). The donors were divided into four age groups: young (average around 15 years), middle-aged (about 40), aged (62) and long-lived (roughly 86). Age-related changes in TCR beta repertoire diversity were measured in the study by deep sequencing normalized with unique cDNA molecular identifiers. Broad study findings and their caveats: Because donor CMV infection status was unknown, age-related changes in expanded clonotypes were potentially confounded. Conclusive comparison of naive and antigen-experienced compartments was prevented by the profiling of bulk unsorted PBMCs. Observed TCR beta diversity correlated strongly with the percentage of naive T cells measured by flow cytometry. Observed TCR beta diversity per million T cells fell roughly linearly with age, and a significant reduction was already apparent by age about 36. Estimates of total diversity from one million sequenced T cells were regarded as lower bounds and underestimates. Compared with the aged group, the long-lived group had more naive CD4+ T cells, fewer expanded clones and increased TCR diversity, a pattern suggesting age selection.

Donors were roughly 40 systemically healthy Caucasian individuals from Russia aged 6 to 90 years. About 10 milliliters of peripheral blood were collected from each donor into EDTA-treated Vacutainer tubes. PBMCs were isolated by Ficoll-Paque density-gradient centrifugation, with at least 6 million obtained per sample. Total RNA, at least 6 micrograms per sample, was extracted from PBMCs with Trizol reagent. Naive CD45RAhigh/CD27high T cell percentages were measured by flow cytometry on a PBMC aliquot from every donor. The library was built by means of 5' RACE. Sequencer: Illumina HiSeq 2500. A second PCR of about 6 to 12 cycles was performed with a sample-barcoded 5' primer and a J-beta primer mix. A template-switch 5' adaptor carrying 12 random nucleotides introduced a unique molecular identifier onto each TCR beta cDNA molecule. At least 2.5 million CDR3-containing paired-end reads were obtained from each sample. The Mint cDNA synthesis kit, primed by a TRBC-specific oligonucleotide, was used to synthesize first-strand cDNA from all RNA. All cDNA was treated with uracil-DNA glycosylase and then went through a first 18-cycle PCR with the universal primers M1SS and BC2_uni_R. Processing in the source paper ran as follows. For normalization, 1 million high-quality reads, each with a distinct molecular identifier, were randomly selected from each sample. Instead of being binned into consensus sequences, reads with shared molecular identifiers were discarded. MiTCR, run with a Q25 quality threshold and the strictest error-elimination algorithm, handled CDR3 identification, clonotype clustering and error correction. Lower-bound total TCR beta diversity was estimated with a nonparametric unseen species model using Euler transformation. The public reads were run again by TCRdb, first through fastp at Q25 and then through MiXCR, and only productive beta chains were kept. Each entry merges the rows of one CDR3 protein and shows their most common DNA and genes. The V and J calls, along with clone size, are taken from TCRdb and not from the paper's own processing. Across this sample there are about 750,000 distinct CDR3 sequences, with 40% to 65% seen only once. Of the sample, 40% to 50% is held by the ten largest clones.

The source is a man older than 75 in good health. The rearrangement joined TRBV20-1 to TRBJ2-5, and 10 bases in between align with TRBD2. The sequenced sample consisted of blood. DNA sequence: TGCAGTGCGAAAGGCCCTAGCGGGGGTTTGAGGGAGCAGTACTTC. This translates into CSAKGPSGGLREQYF.